This T cell receptor beta chain emerged from a study of T cells in Graves' hyperthyroidism and ophthalmopathy. Findings of the study overall: In simple terms, a model built on 13 V-J features told ophthalmopathy apart from stable hyperthyroidism. The model identified upcoming ophthalmopathy a median around 6 months ahead of onset. Most thyroid clonotypes that were expanded above 0.001 also turned up in blood.

On this clonotype: The antigen remains undetermined. At one boundary the junction diverges from the germline segment, which might be a read error.

Lactation, pregnancy, other autoimmune disease or uncontrolled infection excluded patients. In germline, CDR1 is KGHDR, CDR2 SFDVKD. CDR3 length equals 13 residues. The TCR beta CDR3 regions underwent amplification using RNA transcripts as the source. HTBI primers were employed in a first-round RT-PCR of the TCR CDR3. A single record per CDR3 protein comes from TCRdb applying MiXCR to the multiplex PCR reads. Seen here are a few hundred thousand distinct CDR3 sequences, roughly 50% observed once, and the top ten hold around 20%. This sequence originates from an adult woman with Graves' disease, either hyperthyroidism or ophthalmopathy (not recorded which). The chain is built from TRBV24-1 and TRBJ2-7; maybe TRBD2 (6 bases). The material sequenced was peripheral blood or thyroid tissue (not recorded which). The CDR3 protein is CASSFWGGNEQYF. The CDR3 bases are TGTGCCAGCAGTTTTTGGGGAGGTAACGAGCAGTACTTC.